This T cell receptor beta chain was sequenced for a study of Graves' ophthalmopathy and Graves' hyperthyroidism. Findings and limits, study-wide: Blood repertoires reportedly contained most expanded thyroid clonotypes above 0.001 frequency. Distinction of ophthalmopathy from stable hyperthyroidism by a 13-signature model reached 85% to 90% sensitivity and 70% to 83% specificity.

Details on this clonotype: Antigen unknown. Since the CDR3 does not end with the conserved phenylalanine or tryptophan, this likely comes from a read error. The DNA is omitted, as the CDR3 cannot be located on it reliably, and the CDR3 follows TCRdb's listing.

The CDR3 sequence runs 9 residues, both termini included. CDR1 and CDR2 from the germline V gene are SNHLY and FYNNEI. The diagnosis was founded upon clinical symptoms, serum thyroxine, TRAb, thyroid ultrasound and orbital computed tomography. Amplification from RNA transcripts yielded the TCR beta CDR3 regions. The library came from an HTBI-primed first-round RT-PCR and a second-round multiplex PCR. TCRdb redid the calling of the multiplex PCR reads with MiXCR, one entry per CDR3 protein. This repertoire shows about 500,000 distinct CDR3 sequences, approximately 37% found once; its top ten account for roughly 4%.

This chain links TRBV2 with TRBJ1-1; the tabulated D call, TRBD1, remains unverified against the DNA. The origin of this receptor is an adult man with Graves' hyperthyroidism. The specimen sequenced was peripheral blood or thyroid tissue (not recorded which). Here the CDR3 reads CASKVARGR.